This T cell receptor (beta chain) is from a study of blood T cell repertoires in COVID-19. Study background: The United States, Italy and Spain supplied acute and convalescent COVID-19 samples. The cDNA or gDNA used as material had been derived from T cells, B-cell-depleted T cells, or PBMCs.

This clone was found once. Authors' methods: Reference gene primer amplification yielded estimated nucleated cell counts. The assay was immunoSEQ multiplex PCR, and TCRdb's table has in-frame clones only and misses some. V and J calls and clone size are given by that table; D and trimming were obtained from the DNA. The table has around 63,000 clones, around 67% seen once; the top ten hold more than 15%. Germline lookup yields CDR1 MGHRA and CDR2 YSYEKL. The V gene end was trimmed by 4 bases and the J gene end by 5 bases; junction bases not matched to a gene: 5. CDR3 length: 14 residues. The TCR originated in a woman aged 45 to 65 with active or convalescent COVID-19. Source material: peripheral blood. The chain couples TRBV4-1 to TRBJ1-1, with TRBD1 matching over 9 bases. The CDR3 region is CASSPLTGGTEAFF. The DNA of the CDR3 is TGCGCCAGCAGCCCACTGACAGGGGGGACTGAAGCTTTCTTT.